Listed here are 5 T cell receptor beta chains from one sample, sequenced in a study of blood T cells in healthy people across ages. It was with a sample-barcoded 5' primer and a J-beta primer mix that a second PCR of about 6 to 12 cycles was run. MiXCR was run by TCRdb on the 5' RACE reads, yielding one entry per CDR3 protein. The profile shows some 1,800,000 distinct CDR3 sequences, about two fifths of them singletons. Specimen: blood. These receptors originate from a human donor in good health.

The chain couples TRBV4-1 to TRBJ2-5, with D possibly matching TRBD1 (5 bases). This CDR3 is built from 15 residues. Germline lookup yields CDR1 MGHRA and CDR2 YSYEKL. The ends were cut back, 1 base at V and 5 bases at J, with 14 bases in the middle. CDR3 nucleotides: TGCGCCAGCAGCCAAGCCCAGGGCAGATCGGAGACCCAGTACTTC. Its protein is CASSQAQGRSETQYF.

This clonotype was seen a single time. At one end, the junction sequence differs from germline, possibly due to a read error. The V gene is TRBV7-6, the J gene TRBJ2-3, with D hard to call. Germline V CDR1 and CDR2: SGHVS, FNYEAQ. The CDR3 contains 15 residues. The chain's CDR3 is CASSLTLTAPDTRYF. The CDR3, as DNA: TGTGCCAGCAGCTTAACGCTGACTGCCCCAGATACGCGGTATTTT.

This clonotype was seen only once. This sequence joins TRBV30 and TRBJ1-2; possible D gene TRBD1, 5 bases. The CDR3 runs 16 residues. Germline CDR1 is GTSNPN and CDR2 is SVGIG (reference sequence). V was trimmed by 0 bases and J by 3 bases, leaving 17 bases between them. The CDR3 DNA reads TGTGCCTGGAGTGTTGGCCCAGGGTTGGGTGACTATGGCTACACCTTC. It codes for CAWSVGPGLGDYGYTF.

A word on this clonotype: This could be a read error, since a much larger clone is one nucleotide away. The chain combines TRBV4-3 with TRBJ2-7; 7 bases fit TRBD2. This CDR3 contains 13 residues. CDR1 LGHNA and CDR2 YSLEER come from the germline V gene. Losses at the gene ends were 0 bases for V and 11 bases for J; bases not matched to a gene: 7. The CDR3 reads CASSQELRETKYF. The CDR3 nucleotides are TGCGCCAGCAGCCAAGAACTGCGGGAGACCAAGTACTTC.

The chain combines TRBV7-2 with TRBJ2-5, with TRBD1 as a possible D gene (6 bases). The ends were cut back, 1 base at V and 5 bases at J, with 23 bases in the middle. The CDR3 contains 18 residues. The V gene's germline CDR1 is SGHTA and CDR2 FQGNSA. The CDR3 reads CASSLVFGQGSRSETQYF. The CDR3, as DNA: TGTGCCAGCAGCTTAGTATTCGGGCAGGGGAGTAGGTCGGAGACCCAGTACTTC.